Sequencing of this TCR beta chain was carried out in a study of T cell repertoires in cytomegalovirus infection (dated by TCRdb to between 2018 and 2020). Broadly, across the study: Recently identified HLA-C-restricted CMV epitopes, whose presentation resists viral immunomodulation, were targeted by peptide stimulations together with well-studied HLA-B-restricted epitopes. Because public TCR beta signatures pointed to carriage of CMV infection together with the matching HLA type, the HLA type of each donor mattered for the analysis.

The treatment or condition label corresponds to: in vitro stimulation with specific CMV peptide epitopes to enrich CMV-specific T cells. The paper as a whole reports these results and caveats: The ex vivo response was dominated by HLA-C-restricted CMV-specific TCR beta clonotypes, which also provided the single most frequent clonotype in two of eight donors. In both this cohort and an independent cohort of 300 to 450 donors, the cumulative frequency of public TCR beta family members distinguished carriers of CMV infection plus the relevant HLA type.

From a lookup of the germline V gene, CDR1 and CDR2 are MNHEY and SVGAGI. V and J lose 5 bases and 2 bases, and a span of 9 bases separates them. From cysteine to phenylalanine, the CDR3 is 13 amino acids long. Only the CDR3 DNA is retained, 39 bases long and in frame from the first base. Reads for this sample came from an Illumina HiSeq 1500. TCRdb redid the processing of the public reads, applying fastp at Q25 and MiXCR, and retained in-frame beta chains. Each CDR3 protein appears once, grouped with its most common genes and DNA. This sample holds 300,000 or so distinct CDR3 sequences; 25% were observed only once. 10% to 15% of the sample is held by the ten biggest clonotypes. Regarding this clonotype: Its recognized antigen is unknown. Per-nucleotide qualities are absent, and no much larger clonotype sits a single base away.

This clonotype originated in a human donor in good health (CMV status not recorded). Some clones in this sample may be carry-over from other donors' samples. This material consisted of cultured PBMCs, taken from culture after CMV antigen stimulation. This sequence uses TRBV6-5 and TRBJ1-2, with a tentative D gene TRBD1 over 6 matching bases. The nucleotide sequence reads as follows: TGTGCCAGCAGTAGGACAGTGAACTATGGCTACACCTTC. It specifies CASSRTVNYGYTF.